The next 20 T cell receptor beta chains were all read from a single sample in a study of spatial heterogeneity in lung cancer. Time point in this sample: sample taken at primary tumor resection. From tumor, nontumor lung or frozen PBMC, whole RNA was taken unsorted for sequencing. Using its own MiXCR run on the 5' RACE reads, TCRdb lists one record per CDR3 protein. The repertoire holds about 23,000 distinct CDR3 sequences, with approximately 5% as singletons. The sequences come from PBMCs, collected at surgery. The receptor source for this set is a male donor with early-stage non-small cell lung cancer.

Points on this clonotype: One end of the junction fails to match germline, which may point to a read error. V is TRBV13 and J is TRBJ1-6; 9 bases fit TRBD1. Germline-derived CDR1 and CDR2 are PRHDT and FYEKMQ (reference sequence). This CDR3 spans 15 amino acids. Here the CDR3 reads CASSLTGTGNSPIHF. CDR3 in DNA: TGTGCCAGCAGCTTAACCGGGACAGGGAATTCACCCATCCACTTT.

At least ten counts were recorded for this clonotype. The CDR3 region is CASSPGSGRANTEAFF. Here the CDR3 DNA reads TGTGCCAGCAGCCCAGGGTCAGGGCGGGCGAACACTGAAGCTTTCTTT. This chain uses TRBV7-2 with TRBJ1-1, with D possibly matching TRBD1 (5 bases). This CDR3 is 16 amino acids long. The germline V gene encodes CDR1 SGHTA and CDR2 FQGNSA. Trimming pared 5 bases from V and 1 base from J, leaving 17 bases between.

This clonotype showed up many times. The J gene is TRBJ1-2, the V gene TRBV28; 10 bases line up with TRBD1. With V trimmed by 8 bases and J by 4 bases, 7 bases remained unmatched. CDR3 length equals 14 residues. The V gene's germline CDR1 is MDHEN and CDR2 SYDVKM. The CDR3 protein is CASGGQGVFYGYTF. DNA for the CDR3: TGTGCCAGCGGCGGACAGGGGGTGTTCTATGGCTACACCTTC.

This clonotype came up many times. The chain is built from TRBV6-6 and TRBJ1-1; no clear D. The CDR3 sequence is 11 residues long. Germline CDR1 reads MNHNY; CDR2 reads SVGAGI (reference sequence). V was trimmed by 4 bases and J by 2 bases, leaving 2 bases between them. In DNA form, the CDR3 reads TGTGCCAGCAGTTCTAACACTGAAGCTTTCTTT. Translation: CASSSNTEAFF.

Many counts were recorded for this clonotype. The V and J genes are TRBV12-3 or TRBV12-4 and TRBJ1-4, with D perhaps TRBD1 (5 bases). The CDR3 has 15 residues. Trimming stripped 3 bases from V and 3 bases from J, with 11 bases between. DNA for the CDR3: TGTGCCAGCAGTTTCACGGGGCGGGCTAATGAAAAACTGTTTTTT. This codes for CASSFTGRANEKLFF.

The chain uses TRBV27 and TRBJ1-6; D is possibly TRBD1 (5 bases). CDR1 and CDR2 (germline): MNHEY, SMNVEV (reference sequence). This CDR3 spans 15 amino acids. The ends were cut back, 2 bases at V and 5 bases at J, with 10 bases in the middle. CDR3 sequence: CASSLGGINNSPLHF. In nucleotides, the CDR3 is TGTGCCAGCAGTTTAGGGGGGATCAATAATTCACCCCTCCACTTT.

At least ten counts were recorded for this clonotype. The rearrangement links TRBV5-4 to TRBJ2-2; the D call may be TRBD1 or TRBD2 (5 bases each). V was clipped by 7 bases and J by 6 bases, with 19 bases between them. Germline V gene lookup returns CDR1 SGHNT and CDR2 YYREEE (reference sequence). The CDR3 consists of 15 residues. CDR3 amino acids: CASSRGVVGAGELFF. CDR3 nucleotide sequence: TGTGCCAGCTCAAGGGGAGTAGTGGGAGCCGGGGAGCTGTTTTTT.

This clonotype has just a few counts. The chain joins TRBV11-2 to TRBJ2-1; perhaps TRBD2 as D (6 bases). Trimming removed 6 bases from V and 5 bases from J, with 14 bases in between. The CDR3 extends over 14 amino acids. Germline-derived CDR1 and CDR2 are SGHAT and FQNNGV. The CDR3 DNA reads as TGTGCCAGCAGAAGACTAGACGGCCACAATGAGCAGTTCTTC. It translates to CASRRLDGHNEQFF.

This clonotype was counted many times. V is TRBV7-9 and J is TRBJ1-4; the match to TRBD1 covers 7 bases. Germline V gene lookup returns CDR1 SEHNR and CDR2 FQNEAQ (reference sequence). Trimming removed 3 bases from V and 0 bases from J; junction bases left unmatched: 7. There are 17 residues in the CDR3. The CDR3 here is CASSFRGPFATNEKLFF. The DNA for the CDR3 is TGTGCCAGCAGCTTTAGGGGGCCCTTCGCAACTAATGAAAAACTGTTTTTT.

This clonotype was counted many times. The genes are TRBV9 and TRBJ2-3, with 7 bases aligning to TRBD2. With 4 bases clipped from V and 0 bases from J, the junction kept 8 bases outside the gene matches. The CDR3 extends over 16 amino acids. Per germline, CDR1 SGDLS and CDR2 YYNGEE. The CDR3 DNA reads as TGTGCCAGCAGCCCGAGGGAGGGAGCTAGCACAGATACGCAGTATTTT. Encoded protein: CASSPREGASTDTQYF.

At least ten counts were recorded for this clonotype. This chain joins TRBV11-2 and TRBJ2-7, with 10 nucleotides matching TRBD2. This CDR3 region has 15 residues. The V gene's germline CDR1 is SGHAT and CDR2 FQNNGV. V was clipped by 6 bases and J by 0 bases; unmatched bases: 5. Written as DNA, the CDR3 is TGTGCCAGCAGTCCGGGACTAGCGTTCTCCTACGAGCAGTACTTC. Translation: CASSPGLAFSYEQYF.

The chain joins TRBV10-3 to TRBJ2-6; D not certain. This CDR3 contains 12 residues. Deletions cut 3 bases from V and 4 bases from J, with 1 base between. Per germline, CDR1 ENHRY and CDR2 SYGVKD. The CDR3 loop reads CAISEGANVLTF. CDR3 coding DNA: TGTGCCATCAGTGAAGGGGCCAACGTCCTGACTTTC.

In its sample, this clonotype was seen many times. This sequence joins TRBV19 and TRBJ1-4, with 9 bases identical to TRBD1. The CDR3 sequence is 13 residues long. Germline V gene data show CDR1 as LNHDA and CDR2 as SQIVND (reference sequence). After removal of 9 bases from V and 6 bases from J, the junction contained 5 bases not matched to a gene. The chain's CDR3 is CASNRDRDEKLFF. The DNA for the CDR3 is TGTGCCAGCAATAGGGACAGGGATGAAAAACTGTTTTTT.

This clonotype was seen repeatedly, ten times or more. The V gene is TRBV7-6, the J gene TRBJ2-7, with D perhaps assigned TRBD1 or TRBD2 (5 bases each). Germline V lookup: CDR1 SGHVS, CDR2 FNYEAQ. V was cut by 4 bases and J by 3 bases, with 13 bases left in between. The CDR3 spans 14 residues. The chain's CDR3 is CASSSRGSGYEQYF. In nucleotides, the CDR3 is TGTGCCAGCAGCTCCCGGGGCTCTGGCTACGAGCAGTACTTC.

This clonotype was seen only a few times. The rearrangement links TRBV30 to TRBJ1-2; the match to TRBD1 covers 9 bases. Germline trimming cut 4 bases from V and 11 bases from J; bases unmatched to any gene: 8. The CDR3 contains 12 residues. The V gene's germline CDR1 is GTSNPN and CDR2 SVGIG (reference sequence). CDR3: CAWIRDRVIYTF. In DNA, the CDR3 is TGTGCCTGGATTAGGGACAGGGTGATTTACACCTTC.

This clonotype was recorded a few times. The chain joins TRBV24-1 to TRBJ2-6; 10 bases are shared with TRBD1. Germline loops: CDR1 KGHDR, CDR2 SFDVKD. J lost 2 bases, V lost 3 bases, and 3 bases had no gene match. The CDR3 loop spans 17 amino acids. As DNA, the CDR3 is TGTGCCACCAGTGATACCGGACAGGGGGCTGGGGCCAACGTCCTGACTTTC. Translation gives CATSDTGQGAGANVLTF.

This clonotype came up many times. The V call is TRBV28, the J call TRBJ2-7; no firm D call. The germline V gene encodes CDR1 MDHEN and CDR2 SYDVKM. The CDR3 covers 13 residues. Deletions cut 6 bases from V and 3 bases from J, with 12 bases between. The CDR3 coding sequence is TGTGCCAGCAGGGACCCTCGGAACTACGAGCAGTACTTC. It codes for CASRDPRNYEQYF.

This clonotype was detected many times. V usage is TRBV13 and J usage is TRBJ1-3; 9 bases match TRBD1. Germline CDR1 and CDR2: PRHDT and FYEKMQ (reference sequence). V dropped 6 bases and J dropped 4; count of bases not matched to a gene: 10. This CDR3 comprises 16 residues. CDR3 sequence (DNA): TGTGCCAGCAGTTATTCCGTGGGACAGGGAGGAAACACCATATATTTT. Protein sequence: CASSYSVGQGGNTIYF.

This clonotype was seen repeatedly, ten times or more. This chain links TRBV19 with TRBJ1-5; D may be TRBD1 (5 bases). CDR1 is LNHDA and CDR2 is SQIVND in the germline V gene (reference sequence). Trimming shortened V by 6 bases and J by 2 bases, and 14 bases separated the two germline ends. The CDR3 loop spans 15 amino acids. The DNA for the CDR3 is TGTGCCAGTAGCGGTCAGGGCGCGGGCAATCAGCCCCAGCATTTT. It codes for CASSGQGAGNQPQHF.

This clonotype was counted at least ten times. DNA for the CDR3: TGTGCCAGCGAAGGATGGACTAGCGGACCTAATGAGCAGTTCTTC. It yields the protein CASEGWTSGPNEQFF. V gene TRBV28 combines with J gene TRBJ2-1, with TRBD2 matching over 10 bases. V lost 8 bases to trimming and J lost 7 bases; unmatched junction nucleotides: 11. This CDR3 has 15 residues. Germline V lookup: CDR1 MDHEN, CDR2 SYDVKM. The entire variable domain, with the rest obtained from reference TRBV28 and TRBJ2-1, is as follows: DVKVTQSSRYLVKRTGEKVFLECVQDMDHENMFWYRQDPGLGLRLIYFSYDVKMKEKGDIPEGYSVSREKKERFSLILESASTNQTSMYLCASEGWTSGPNEQFFGPGTRLTVL.